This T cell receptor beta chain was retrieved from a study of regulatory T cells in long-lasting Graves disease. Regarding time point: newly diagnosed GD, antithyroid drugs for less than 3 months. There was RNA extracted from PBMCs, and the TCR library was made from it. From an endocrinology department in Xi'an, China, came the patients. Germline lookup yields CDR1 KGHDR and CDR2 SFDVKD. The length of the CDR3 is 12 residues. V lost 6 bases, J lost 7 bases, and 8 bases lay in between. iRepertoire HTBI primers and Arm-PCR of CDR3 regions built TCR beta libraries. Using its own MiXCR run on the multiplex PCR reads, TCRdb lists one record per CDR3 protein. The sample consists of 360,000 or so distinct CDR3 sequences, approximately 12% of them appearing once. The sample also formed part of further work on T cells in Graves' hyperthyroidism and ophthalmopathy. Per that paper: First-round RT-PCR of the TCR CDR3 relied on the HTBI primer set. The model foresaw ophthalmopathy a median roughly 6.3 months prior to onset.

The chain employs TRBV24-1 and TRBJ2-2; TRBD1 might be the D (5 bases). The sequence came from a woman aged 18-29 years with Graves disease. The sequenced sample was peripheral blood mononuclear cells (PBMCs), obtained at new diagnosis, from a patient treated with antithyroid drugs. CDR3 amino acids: CATSQGLGELFF. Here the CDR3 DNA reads TGTGCCACCAGTCAGGGTCTCGGGGAGCTGTTTTTT.